This passage covers 20 T cell receptor beta chains from one sample sequenced in a study of regulatory T cells in long-lasting Graves disease. Arm-PCR of CDR3 regions and iRepertoire HTBI primers were the basis on which TCR beta libraries were built. TCRdb ran MiXCR on the multiplex PCR reads and lists one entry per CDR3 protein. The sample holds approximately 540,000 distinct CDR3 sequences; 12% are singletons and the top ten take about 8.3%. The sample's time point: newly diagnosed GD, antithyroid drugs for less than 3 months. There was RNA extracted from PBMCs, and the TCR library was made from it. Separately, the same data were catalogued under a study of T cells in Graves' hyperthyroidism and ophthalmopathy.

Material: peripheral blood mononuclear cells (PBMCs), obtained at new diagnosis, from a patient treated with antithyroid drugs. The receptors stem from a woman aged 30 to 39 with Graves disease.

This clonotype was detected ten times or more. V is TRBV6-2 or TRBV6-3 and J is TRBJ1-1, with 7 nucleotides matching TRBD1. J lost 4 bases, V lost 3 bases, and 5 bases had no gene match. CDR1 is MNHEY and CDR2 is SVGEGT in the germline V gene. The CDR3 covers 14 residues. DNA for the CDR3: TGTGCCAGCAGTTATCGTGGGACAGCCACTGAAGCTTTCTTT. Protein: CASSYRGTATEAFF.

This clonotype has ten or more counts. The J gene is TRBJ2-7, the V gene TRBV11-2; 10 bases map to TRBD2. V shed 1 base, J shed 1 base, and the junction held 1 base outside the gene matches. Germline CDR1 and CDR2: SGHAT and FQNNGV. The CDR3 totals 15 residues. CDR3: CASSLASGSSYEQYF. The CDR3 DNA reads as TGTGCCAGCAGCTTAGCTAGCGGGAGTTCCTACGAGCAGTACTTC.

This clonotype turned up a few times. In DNA form, the CDR3 reads TGCAGTGGGGGACTAGCGGGAGGACAAGAGACCCAGTACTTC. Its translation is CSGGLAGGQETQYF. The chain joins TRBV20-1 to TRBJ2-5; 15 nucleotides agree with TRBD2. The CDR3 sequence is 14 residues long. With V trimmed by 7 bases and J by 2 bases, 2 bases remained unmatched. Germline V lookup: CDR1 DFQATT, CDR2 SNEGSKA (reference sequence).

V and J are TRBV5-1 and TRBJ2-3; a weak D match, TRBD1 (6 bases). V shed 5 bases and J shed 4 bases, with 11 bases lying between them. The length of the CDR3 is 13 residues. Germline V gene data show CDR1 as SGHRS and CDR2 as YFSETQ. CDR3 protein: CASSTTGPDTQYF. The CDR3 DNA reads TGCGCCAGCAGTACGACAGGTCCAGATACGCAGTATTTT.

This clonotype was detected many times. The CDR3: CSATQPSTDTQYF. The DNA of the CDR3 is TGCAGTGCTACACAGCCGAGCACAGATACGCAGTATTTT. The V and J genes are TRBV20-1 and TRBJ2-3; D is uncertain. The CDR3 runs 13 residues. CDR1 and CDR2 from the germline V gene are DFQATT and SNEGSKA (reference sequence). V gave up 4 bases and J gave up 0 bases, with 8 bases separating them.

This clonotype was recorded many times. The CDR3 spells CASESHNGDTQYF. In DNA form, the CDR3 reads TGTGCCAGCGAGTCCCATAACGGAGATACGCAGTATTTT. This sequence joins TRBV28 and TRBJ2-3, with no clear D. CDR1 and CDR2 (germline): MDHEN, SYDVKM. The CDR3 is 13 amino acids. Deletions cut 8 bases from V and 5 bases from J, with 14 bases between.

This clonotype was counted at least ten times. The chain uses TRBV29-1 and TRBJ1-1; 10 nucleotides align to TRBD1. This CDR3 has 15 residues. The germline V gene has CDR1 SQVTM and CDR2 ANQGSEA. Unmatched junction bases numbered 8, after V lost 4 bases and J lost 3 bases. The CDR3 loop is CSVVDTGTGDTEAFF. In DNA form, the CDR3 reads TGCAGCGTTGTAGACACCGGGACAGGGGACACTGAAGCTTTCTTT.

There are many counts of this clonotype. The CDR3 bases are TGTGCCAGCAGCGGAACGACTAGCGGGGATTACAATGAGCAGTTCTTC. Translation: CASSGTTSGDYNEQFF. The gene calls are TRBV9 and TRBJ2-1, with 11 bases identical to TRBD2. Looked up from germline, CDR1 is SGDLS and CDR2 is YYNGEE. With 3 bases clipped from V and 4 bases from J, the junction kept 6 bases outside the gene matches. The CDR3 contains 16 residues.

V and J are TRBV7-9 and TRBJ1-4, with unresolved D. Germline CDR1 reads SEHNR; CDR2 reads FQNEAQ (reference sequence). The V and J ends lost 1 base and 6 bases respectively, with 12 bases between them. This CDR3 is built from 15 residues. CDR3 DNA: TGTGCCAGCAGCTTAGGGGGAAGGGAGTATGAAAAACTGTTTTTT. Amino acids: CASSLGGREYEKLFF.

This clonotype showed up many times. This rearrangement joins TRBV7-9 to TRBJ2-1, with D unclear. The V gene's germline CDR1 is SEHNR and CDR2 FQNEAQ (reference sequence). This CDR3 contains 12 residues. Trimming stripped 5 bases from V and 8 bases from J, with 10 bases between. The CDR3 protein is CASSDTHYEQFF. In DNA form, the CDR3 reads TGTGCCAGCAGCGACACGCACTATGAGCAGTTCTTC.

Many counts were recorded for this clonotype. The J gene is TRBJ2-7, the V gene TRBV20-1, with 11 nucleotides matching TRBD2. CDR3 size: 16 residues. Germline V gene lookup returns CDR1 DFQATT and CDR2 SNEGSKA (reference sequence). Losses at the gene ends were 2 bases for V and 4 bases for J; bases not matched to a gene: 10. CDR3 DNA sequence: TGCAGTGCTAGATCGACGCCGGGACTAGCGGATTACGAGCAGTACTTC. This codes for CSARSTPGLADYEQYF.

This chain links TRBV28 with TRBJ2-3; TRBD2 agrees at 8 bases. Germline CDR1 reads MDHEN; CDR2 reads SYDVKM. The V segment lost 5 bases and the J segment 4 bases; nucleotides outside the gene matches: 5. The CDR3 is made up of 14 amino acids. Here the CDR3 reads CASSPELAADTQYF. For the CDR3, the DNA is TGTGCCAGCAGTCCTGAACTAGCGGCAGATACGCAGTATTTT. The variable domain in full, with the rest retrieved from reference TRBV28 and TRBJ2-3, is DVKVTQSSRYLVKRTGEKVFLECVQDMDHENMFWYRQDPGLGLRLIYFSYDVKMKEKGDIPEGYSVSREKKERFSLILESASTNQTSMYLCASSPELAADTQYFGPGTRLTVL.

Comments on this clonotype: Lacking the conserved final phenylalanine or tryptophan, this CDR3 likely reflects a read error. The DNA is left out, because the CDR3 cannot be placed on it with certainty; the CDR3 is given as TCRdb lists it. V usage is TRBV7-2 and J usage is TRBJ2-7; the tabulated D call, TRBD2, remains unverified against the DNA. The germline V gene has CDR1 SGHTA and CDR2 FQGNSA. Counting both end residues, the CDR3 totals 9 amino acids. CDR3 sequence: CASSLAQTS.

This clonotype was picked up a small number of times. This may arise from a read error, as a much more abundant clone is one base away. The rearrangement joins TRBV11-2 to TRBJ2-2; 8 nucleotides match TRBD2. The CDR3 is 15 amino acids. The germline V gene encodes CDR1 SGHAT and CDR2 FQNNGV. The chain's CDR3 is CASSLVAGNTRELFF. As DNA, the CDR3 is TGTGCCAGCAGCTTAGTAGCGGGAAACACCCGGGAGCTGTTTTTT.

This clonotype occurred many times. The rearrangement uses TRBV18 and TRBJ2-7; no clear D. Germline V gives CDR1 KGHSH, CDR2 LQKENI. This CDR3 has 14 amino acids. Deletions cut 6 bases from V and 6 bases from J, with 18 bases between. The DNA for the CDR3 is TGTGCCAGCTCCCGTTCCCCCGGAGATGGCGAGCAGTACTTC. Translated: CASSRSPGDGEQYF. Looking up the rest from reference TRBV18 and TRBJ2-7 gives the full variable domain: NAGVMQNPRHLVRRRGQEARLRCSPMKGHSHVYWYRQLPEEGLKFMVYLQKENIIDESGMPKERFSAEFPKEGPSILRIQQVVRGDSAAYFCASSRSPGDGEQYFGPGTRLTVT.

This clonotype was observed at least ten times. This chain links TRBV12-3 or TRBV12-4 with TRBJ1-2, with D possibly matching TRBD1 (5 bases). This CDR3 has 15 residues. V gave up 6 bases and J gave up 4 bases, with 18 bases separating them. The DNA of the CDR3 is TGTGCCAGCAGCCCGGGACGCCGAGGACTCTATGGCTACACCTTC. It translates to CASSPGRRGLYGYTF.

The sample holds many counts of this clonotype. The chain joins TRBV6-1 to TRBJ2-5; maybe TRBD2 (6 bases). The CDR3 totals 14 residues. Germline CDR1 reads MNHNS; CDR2 reads SASEGT. V was cut by 6 bases and J by 0 bases, with 11 bases left in between. The DNA of the CDR3 is TGTGCCAGCAGGGAGGGACTGTACCAAGAGACCCAGTACTTC. Its protein product is CASREGLYQETQYF.

The rearrangement joins TRBV14 to TRBJ1-4; 9 bases line up with TRBD1. CDR1 is SGHDN, CDR2 FVKESK, per germline. With 4 bases clipped from V and 2 bases from J, the junction kept 5 bases outside the gene matches. CDR3 length equals 16 residues. CDR3 residues: CASSLRTGVTNEKLFF. In DNA, the CDR3 is TGTGCCAGCAGCCTAAGGACAGGGGTTACTAATGAAAAACTGTTTTTT.

This clonotype was detected ten times or more. J is TRBJ1-1 and V is TRBV15; no reliable D call. This CDR3 is 16 amino acids long. The V gene's germline CDR1 is LNHNV and CDR2 YYDKDF (reference sequence). Trimming shortened V by 5 bases and J by 1 base, and 17 bases separated the two germline ends. This CDR3 is CATSRPPGSGNTEAFF. For the CDR3, the DNA is TGTGCCACCAGCCGCCCGCCGGGGAGTGGGAACACTGAAGCTTTCTTT. The variable domain in full, with the rest retrieved from reference TRBV15 and TRBJ1-1, is DAMVIQNPRYQVTQFGKPVTLSCSQTLNHNVMYWYQQKSSQAPKLLFHYYDKDFNNEADTPDNFQSRRPNTSFCFLDIRSPGLGDTAMYLCATSRPPGSGNTEAFFGQGTRLTVV.

This clonotype was seen many times. This rearrangement joins TRBV12-3 or TRBV12-4 to TRBJ1-2; D is unclear. Trimming removed 3 bases at V and 7 bases at J, with 9 bases between. CDR3 size: 12 residues. The CDR3 here is CASSFQSFGYTF. The CDR3 bases are TGTGCCAGCAGTTTCCAGTCCTTTGGCTACACCTTC.